This entry describes one T cell receptor beta chain. Its antigen is undetermined. TCRdb's table, derived via immunoSEQ multiplex PCR, lists solely in-frame clones and lacks some. The table lists approximately 2,600 clones, around 74% of them singletons, with around 10% in the top ten. Tumor samples were obtained before definitive surgery or chemotherapy. The sample originates from a study of high-grade serous ovarian cancer treatment subgroups. Study-level results: Repertoire similarity ranged roughly 0.1 to 0.85 between tumors of one patient. Higher neoantigen levels went with greater TCR clonal relatedness.

The CDR3 has 15 amino acids. This sequence was found in a human donor with high-grade serous ovarian cancer. Sequencing input: tumor tissue. This rearrangement joins TRBV5-2 to TRBJ2-7. TRBV5-2 represents a pseudogene. This CDR3 is CASSWGGRGGYEQYF. In DNA form, the CDR3 reads TGTGCCAGCAGCTGGGGCGGCAGGGGAGGCTACGAGCAGTACTTC.